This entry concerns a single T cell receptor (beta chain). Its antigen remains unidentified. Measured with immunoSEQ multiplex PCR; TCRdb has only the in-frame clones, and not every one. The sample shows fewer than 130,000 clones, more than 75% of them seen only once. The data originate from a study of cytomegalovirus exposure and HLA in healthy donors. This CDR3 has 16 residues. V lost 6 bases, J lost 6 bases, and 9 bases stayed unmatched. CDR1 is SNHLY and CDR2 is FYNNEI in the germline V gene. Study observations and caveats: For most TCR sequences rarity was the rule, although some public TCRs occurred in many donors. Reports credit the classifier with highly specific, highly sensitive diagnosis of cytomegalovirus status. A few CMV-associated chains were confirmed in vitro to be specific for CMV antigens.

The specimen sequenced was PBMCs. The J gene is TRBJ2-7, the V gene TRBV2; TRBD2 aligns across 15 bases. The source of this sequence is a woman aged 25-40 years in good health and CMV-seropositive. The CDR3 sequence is CASRAVGLAGGGEQYF. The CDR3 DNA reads TGTGCCAGCAGAGCCGTGGGACTAGCGGGAGGCGGCGAGCAGTACTTC.